This T cell receptor beta chain was captured in a study of blood T cell repertoires in COVID-19. Clones were sequenced by immunoSEQ multiplex PCR, and TCRdb holds only the in-frame ones, with some missing. The repertoire holds 250,000 to 300,000 clones, with around 86% as singletons. The TCR comes from a man younger than 30 who had recovered from COVID-19. The material sequenced was PBMCs or T cells enriched from blood (not recorded which).

The DNA for the CDR3 is TGTGCCAGCAGTGAACCCAGGGGGAATGAAAAACTGTTTTTT. It is translated as CASSEPRGNEKLFF. J is TRBJ1-4 and V is TRBV25-1; TRBD1 aligns across 7 bases. V was pared by 2 bases and J by 5 bases, with 2 bases of the junction left unmatched. The CDR3 length is 14 residues. CDR1 MGHDK and CDR2 SYGVNS come from the germline V gene. The full variable domain, completed using reference TRBV25-1 and TRBJ1-4, is EADIYQTPRYLVIGTGKKITLECSQTMGHDKMYWYQQDPGMELHLIHYSYGVNSTEKGDLSSESTVSRIRTEHFPLTLESARPSHTSQYLCASSEPRGNEKLFFGSGTQLSVL.